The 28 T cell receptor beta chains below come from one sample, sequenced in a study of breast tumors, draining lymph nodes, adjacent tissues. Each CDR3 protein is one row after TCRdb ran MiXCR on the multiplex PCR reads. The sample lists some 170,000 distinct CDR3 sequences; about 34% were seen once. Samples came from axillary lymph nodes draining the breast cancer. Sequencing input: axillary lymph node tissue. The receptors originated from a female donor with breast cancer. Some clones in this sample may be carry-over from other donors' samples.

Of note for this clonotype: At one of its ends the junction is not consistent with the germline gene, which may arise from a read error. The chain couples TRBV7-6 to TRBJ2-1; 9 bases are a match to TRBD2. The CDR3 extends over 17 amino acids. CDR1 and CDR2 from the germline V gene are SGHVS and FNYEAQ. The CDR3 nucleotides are TGTGCCAACAGCTTAGCGCATCCCGGGACTAGCTACGGTGAGCAGTTCTTC. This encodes CANSLAHPGTSYGEQFF.

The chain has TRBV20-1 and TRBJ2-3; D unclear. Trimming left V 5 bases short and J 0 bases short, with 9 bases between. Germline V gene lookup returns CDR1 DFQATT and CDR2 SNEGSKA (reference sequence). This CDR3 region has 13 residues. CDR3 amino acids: CSADVGSTDTQYF. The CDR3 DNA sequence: TGCAGTGCTGACGTAGGAAGCACAGATACGCAGTATTTT.

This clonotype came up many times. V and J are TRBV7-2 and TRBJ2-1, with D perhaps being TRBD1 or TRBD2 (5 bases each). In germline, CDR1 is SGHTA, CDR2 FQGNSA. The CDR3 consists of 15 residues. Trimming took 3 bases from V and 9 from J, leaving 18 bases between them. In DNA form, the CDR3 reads TGTGCCAGCAGCTTGGTACCCGGGGCTTTTTCTGAGCAGTTCTTC. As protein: CASSLVPGAFSEQFF. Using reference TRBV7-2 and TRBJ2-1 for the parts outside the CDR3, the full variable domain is GAGVSQSPSNKVTEKGKDVELRCDPISGHTALYWYRQSLGQGLEFLIYFQGNSAPDKSGLPSDRFSAERTGGSVSTLTIQRTQQEDSAVYLCASSLVPGAFSEQFFGPGTRLTVL.

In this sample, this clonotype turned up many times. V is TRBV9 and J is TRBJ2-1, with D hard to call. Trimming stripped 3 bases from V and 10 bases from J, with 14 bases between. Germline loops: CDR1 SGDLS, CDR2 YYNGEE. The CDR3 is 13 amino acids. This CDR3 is CASSDIPLGEQFF. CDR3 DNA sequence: TGTGCCAGCAGCGACATCCCACTTGGGGAGCAGTTCTTC.

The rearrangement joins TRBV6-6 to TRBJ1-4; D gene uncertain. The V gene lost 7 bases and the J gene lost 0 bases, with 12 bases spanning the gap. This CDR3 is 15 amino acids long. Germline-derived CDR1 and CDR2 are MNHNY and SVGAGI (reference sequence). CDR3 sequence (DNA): TGTGCCAGCAATGAAATCGGGGCAACTAATGAAAAACTGTTTTTT. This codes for CASNEIGATNEKLFF.

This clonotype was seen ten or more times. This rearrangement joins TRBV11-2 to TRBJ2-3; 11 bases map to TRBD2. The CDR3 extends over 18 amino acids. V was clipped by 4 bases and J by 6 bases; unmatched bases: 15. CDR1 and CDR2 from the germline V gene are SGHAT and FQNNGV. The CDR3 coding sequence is TGTGCCAGCAGCTCAGAGGGTCTAGCGGGGGGCCGGGGGGATACGCAGTATTTT. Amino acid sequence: CASSSEGLAGGRGDTQYF.

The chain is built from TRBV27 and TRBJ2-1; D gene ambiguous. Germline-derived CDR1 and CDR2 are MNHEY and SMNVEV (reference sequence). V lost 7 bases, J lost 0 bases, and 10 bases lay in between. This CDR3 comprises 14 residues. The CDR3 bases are TGTGCCAGCAAACGGCCCGGCTCCTACAATGAGCAGTTCTTC. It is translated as CASKRPGSYNEQFF.

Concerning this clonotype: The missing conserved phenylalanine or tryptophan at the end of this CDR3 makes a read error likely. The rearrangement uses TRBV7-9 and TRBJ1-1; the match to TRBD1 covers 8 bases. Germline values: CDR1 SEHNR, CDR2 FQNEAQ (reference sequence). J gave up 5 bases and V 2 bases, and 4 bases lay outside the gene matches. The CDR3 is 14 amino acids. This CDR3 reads CASSLPTGGTEAFL. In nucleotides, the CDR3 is TGTGCCAGCAGCTTACCCACAGGGGGAACTGAAGCTTTCCTT.

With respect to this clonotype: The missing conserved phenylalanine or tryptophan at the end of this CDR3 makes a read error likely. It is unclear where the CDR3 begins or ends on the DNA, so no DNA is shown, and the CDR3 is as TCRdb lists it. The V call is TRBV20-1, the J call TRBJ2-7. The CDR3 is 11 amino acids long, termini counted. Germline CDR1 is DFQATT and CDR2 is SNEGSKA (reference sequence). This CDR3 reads CSARDVYEQSL.

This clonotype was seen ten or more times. The CDR3, as DNA: TGTGCCAGTATCCCGGACATTTTGAACACCGGGGAGCTGTTTTTT. This codes for CASIPDILNTGELFF. The V call is TRBV19, the J call TRBJ2-2; TRBD1 is a possible D gene (5 bases). Germline-derived CDR1 and CDR2 are LNHDA and SQIVND (reference sequence). The V end was cut by 7 bases, the J end by 1 base, with 13 bases between. This CDR3 spans 15 amino acids.

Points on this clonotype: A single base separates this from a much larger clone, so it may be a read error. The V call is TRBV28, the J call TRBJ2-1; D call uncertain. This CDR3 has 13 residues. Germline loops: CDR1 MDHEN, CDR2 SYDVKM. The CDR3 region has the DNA TGTGCCAGCAGTTTCTCCGTTTACAATGAGCAGTCCTTC. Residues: CASSFSVYNEQSF. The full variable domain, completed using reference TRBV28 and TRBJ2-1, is DVKVTQSSRYLVKRTGEKVFLECVQDMDHENMFWYRQDPGLGLRLIYFSYDVKMKEKGDIPEGYSVSREKKERFSLILESASTNQTSMYLCASSFSVYNEQSFGPGTRLTVL.

CDR3 amino acids: CASNWDRGRIKAFF. The CDR3 DNA is TGTGCCAGCAACTGGGACAGGGGGCGGATAAAAGCTTTCTTT. This chain links TRBV12-3 or TRBV12-4 with TRBJ1-1; 12 bases are shared with TRBD1. This CDR3 is built from 14 residues. Trimming at V came to 7 bases and at J to 9 bases, leaving 9 bases not matched to a gene.

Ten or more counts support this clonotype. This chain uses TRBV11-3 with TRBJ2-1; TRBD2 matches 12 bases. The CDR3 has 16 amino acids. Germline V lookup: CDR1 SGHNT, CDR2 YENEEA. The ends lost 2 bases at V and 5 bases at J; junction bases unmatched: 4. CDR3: CASSLLGLAGNNEQFF. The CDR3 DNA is TGTGCCAGCAGCTTACTCGGACTAGCGGGAAACAATGAGCAGTTCTTC.

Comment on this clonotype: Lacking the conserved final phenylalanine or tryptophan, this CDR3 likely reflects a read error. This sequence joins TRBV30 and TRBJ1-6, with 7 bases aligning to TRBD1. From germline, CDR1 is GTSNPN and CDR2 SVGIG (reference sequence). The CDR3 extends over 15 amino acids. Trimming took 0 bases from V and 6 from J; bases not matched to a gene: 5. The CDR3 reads CAWSVEGASNSPLHS. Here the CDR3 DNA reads TGTGCCTGGAGTGTAGAGGGGGCAAGTAATTCACCCCTCCACTCT.

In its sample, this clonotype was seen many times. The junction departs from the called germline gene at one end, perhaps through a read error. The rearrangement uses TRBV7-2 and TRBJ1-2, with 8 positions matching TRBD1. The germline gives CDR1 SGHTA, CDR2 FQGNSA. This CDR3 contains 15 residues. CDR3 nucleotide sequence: TGTGCCAGCAGCTCAACAGGGGGATCTAACTATGGCTACCCCTTC. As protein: CASSSTGGSNYGYPF.

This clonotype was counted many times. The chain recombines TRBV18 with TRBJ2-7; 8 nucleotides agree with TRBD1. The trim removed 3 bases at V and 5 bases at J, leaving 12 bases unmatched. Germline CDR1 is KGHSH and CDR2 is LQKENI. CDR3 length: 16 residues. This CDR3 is CASSPFSQGARNEQYF. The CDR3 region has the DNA TGTGCCAGCTCACCGTTTAGTCAGGGGGCAAGGAACGAGCAGTACTTC.

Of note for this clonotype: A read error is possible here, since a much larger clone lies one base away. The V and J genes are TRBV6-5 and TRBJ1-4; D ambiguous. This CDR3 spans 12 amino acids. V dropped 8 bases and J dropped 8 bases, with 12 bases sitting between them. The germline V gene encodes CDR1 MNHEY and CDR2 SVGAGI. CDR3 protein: CASRPDVEKLFF. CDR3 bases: TGTGCCAGCCGGCCGGACGTAGAAAAACTGTTTTTT.

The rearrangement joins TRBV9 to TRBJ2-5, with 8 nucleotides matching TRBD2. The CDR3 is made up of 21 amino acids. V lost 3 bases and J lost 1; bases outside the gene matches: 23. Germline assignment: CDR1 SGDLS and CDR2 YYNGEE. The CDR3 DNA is TGTGCCAGCAGCGCTCCAATAGCGGGGCTTAGCACAGATAACCCCCAAGAGACCCAGTACTTC. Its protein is CASSAPIAGLSTDNPQETQYF.

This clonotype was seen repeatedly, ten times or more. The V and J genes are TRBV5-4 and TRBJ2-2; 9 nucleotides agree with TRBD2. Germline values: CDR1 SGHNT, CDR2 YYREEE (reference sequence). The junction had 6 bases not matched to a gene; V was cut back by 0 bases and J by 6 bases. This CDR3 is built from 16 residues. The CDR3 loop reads CASSLVLVAGAGELFF. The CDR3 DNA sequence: TGTGCCAGCAGCTTGGTGTTGGTAGCGGGGGCCGGGGAGCTGTTTTTT.

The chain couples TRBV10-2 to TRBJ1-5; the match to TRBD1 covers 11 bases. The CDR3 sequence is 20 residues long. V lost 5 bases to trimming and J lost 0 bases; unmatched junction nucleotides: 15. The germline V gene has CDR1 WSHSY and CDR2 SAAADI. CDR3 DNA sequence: TGCGCCAGCAGTAAAGCAAAACCGGGACAGGGGGAATATAGCAATCAGCCCCAGCATTTT. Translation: CASSKAKPGQGEYSNQPQHF.

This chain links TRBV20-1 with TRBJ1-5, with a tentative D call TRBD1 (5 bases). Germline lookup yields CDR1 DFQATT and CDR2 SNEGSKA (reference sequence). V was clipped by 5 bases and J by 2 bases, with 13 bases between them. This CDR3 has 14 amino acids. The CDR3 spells CSASRAGGNQPQHF. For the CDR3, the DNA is TGCAGTGCTTCCCGGGCGGGGGGCAATCAGCCCCAGCATTTT.

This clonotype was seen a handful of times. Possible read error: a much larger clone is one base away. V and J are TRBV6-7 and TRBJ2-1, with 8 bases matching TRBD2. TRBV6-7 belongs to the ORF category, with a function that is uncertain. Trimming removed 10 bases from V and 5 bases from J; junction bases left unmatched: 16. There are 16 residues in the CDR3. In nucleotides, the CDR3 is TGTGCCACCCTACACGAAGGGCCGGGAGGGGACAATGAGCAGTTCTTC. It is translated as CATLHEGPGGDNEQFF.

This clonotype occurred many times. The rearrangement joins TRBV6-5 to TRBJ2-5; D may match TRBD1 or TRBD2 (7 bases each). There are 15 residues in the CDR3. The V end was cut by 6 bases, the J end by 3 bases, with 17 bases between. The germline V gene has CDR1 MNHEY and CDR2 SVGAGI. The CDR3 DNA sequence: TGTGCCAGCAGCCTCAGGGGGAGGGAAGAAGAGACCCAGTACTTC. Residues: CASSLRGREEETQYF.

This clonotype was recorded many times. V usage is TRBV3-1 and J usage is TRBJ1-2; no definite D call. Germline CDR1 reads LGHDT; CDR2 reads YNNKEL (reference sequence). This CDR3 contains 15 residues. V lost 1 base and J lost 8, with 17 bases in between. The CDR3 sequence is CASSQASLRTRGYTF. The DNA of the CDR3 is TGTGCCAGCAGCCAAGCCTCCCTCCGGACTAGGGGCTACACCTTC. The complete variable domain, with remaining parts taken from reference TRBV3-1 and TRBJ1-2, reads DTAVSQTPKYLVTQMGNDKSIKCEQNLGHDTMYWYKQDSKKFLKIMFSYNNKELIINETVPNRFSPKSPDKAHLNLHINSLELGDSAVYFCASSQASLRTRGYTFGSGTRLTVV.

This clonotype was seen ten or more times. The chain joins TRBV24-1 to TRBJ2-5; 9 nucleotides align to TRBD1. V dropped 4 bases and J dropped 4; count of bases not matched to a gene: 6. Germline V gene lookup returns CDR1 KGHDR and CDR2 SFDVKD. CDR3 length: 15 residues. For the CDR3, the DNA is TGTGCCACCAGTGAAACCGGGACAGGGTCAGAGACCCAGTACTTC. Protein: CATSETGTGSETQYF.

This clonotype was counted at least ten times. CDR3 sequence reads: CASSTRRGPYEQYF. CDR3 sequence (DNA): TGTGCCAGCAGCACCCGTCGCGGCCCCTACGAGCAGTACTTC. V and J are TRBV7-2 and TRBJ2-7; D is unclear. In germline, CDR1 is SGHTA, CDR2 FQGNSA. V was trimmed by 5 bases and J by 2 bases, leaving 13 bases between them. The CDR3 covers 14 residues.

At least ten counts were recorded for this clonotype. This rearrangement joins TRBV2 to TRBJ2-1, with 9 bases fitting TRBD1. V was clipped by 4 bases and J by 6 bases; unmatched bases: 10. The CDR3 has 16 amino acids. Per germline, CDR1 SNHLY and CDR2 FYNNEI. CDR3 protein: CASSVGRGQGPNEQFF. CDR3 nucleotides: TGTGCCAGCAGTGTAGGACGGGGACAGGGTCCCAATGAGCAGTTCTTC.

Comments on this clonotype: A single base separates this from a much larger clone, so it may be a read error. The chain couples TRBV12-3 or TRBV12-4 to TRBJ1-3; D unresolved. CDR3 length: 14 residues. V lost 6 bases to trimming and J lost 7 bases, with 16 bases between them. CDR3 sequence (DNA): TGTGCCAGCAGAGTAACATTGGGAGGGAACACCATATATTTT. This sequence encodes CASRVTLGGNTIYF.